This T cell receptor (beta chain) was identified during a study of cytomegalovirus exposure and HLA in healthy donors. Measured with immunoSEQ multiplex PCR; TCRdb has only the in-frame clones, and not every one. The table has about 160,000 clones, roughly 86% seen once. Germline CDR1 reads ENHRY; CDR2 reads SYGVKD. V lost 6 bases and J lost 6, with 9 bases in between. The CDR3 spans 11 residues. This clonotype was obtained from a man younger than 30 in good health and CMV-seropositive. The chain is built from TRBV10-3 and TRBJ2-7, with D perhaps TRBD1 (6 bases). Sequenced material: PBMCs. In DNA, the CDR3 is TGTGCCATCAGAACAGGGAGCGAGCAGTACTTC. Residues: CAIRTGSEQYF.